The 22 T cell receptor beta chains presented below share a single source sample, sequenced in a study of CD8 T cells in ankylosing spondylitis. TCRdb passed the 5' RACE reads through MiXCR, listing each CDR3 protein once. Among 350,000 to 450,000 distinct CDR3 sequences listed, 20% to 25% were seen once. The specimen sequenced was blood, either unsorted or a sorted T cell fraction (not recorded which). The receptor source for this set is a male donor with ankylosing spondylitis or in good health (not recorded which).

The gene calls are TRBV11-1 and TRBJ2-3; 8 nucleotides match TRBD2. V dropped 0 bases and J dropped 4; count of bases not matched to a gene: 9. In germline, CDR1 is SGHAT, CDR2 FQDESV (reference sequence). This CDR3 contains 17 residues. As DNA, the CDR3 is TGTGCCAGCAGCTTAGCTTCGGGACTAGTGTTTGCAGATACGCAGTATTTT. Its translation: CASSLASGLVFADTQYF.

The V call is TRBV6-1, the J call TRBJ1-4, with D possibly being TRBD1 (6 bases). Trimming cost V 6 bases and J 3 bases, with 17 bases left between them. Germline V CDR1 and CDR2: MNHNS, SASEGT. CDR3 length: 16 residues. CDR3 nucleotides: TGTGCCAGCAGCCCCGGACAGTTATTGGCTAATGAAAAACTGTTTTTT. It translates to CASSPGQLLANEKLFF.

The CDR3 reads CASSLRGPAYEQYF. Written as DNA, the CDR3 is TGTGCCAGCAGTTTAAGGGGCCCCGCCTACGAGCAGTACTTC. The chain joins TRBV27 to TRBJ2-7; D is perhaps TRBD1 (5 bases). The CDR3 length is 14 residues. Looked up from germline, CDR1 is MNHEY and CDR2 is SMNVEV (reference sequence). The V and J ends lost 2 bases and 2 bases respectively, with 10 bases between them.

V is TRBV28 and J is TRBJ2-5; TRBD1 matches 7 bases. The junction had 12 bases not matched to a gene; V was cut back by 6 bases and J by 5 bases. In germline, CDR1 is MDHEN, CDR2 SYDVKM. The CDR3 totals 15 residues. CDR3 loop: CASRFRDSRRETQYF. For the CDR3, the DNA is TGTGCCAGCAGATTCCGGGACAGCCGCCGGGAGACCCAGTACTTC. Supplemented by reference TRBV28 and TRBJ2-5, the full variable domain reads DVKVTQSSRYLVKRTGEKVFLECVQDMDHENMFWYRQDPGLGLRLIYFSYDVKMKEKGDIPEGYSVSREKKERFSLILESASTNQTSMYLCASRFRDSRRETQYFGPGTRLLVL.

This chain connects TRBV11-2 to TRBJ2-1; tentatively, D is TRBD1 (6 bases). Germline CDR1 is SGHAT and CDR2 is FQNNGV. CDR3 length: 14 amino acids. Trimming took off 1 base at V and 10 bases at J, with 14 bases between the two ends. The DNA of the CDR3 is TGTGCCAGCAGCTTAGGACTCCCTCAGGGGGAGCAGTTCTTC. This codes for CASSLGLPQGEQFF.

V is TRBV6-1 and J is TRBJ2-5, with D possibly called TRBD1 or TRBD2 (5 bases each). The CDR3 length is 14 residues. Germline CDR1 reads MNHNS; CDR2 reads SASEGT. The V end was cut by 8 bases, the J end by 1 base, with 14 bases between. CDR3 sequence: CASGLQGFQETQYF. The CDR3 coding sequence is TGTGCCAGCGGACTGCAGGGTTTCCAAGAGACCCAGTACTTC.

The chain couples TRBV12-3 or TRBV12-4 to TRBJ2-7; D ambiguous. This CDR3 is 14 amino acids long. V was cut by 7 bases and J by 7 bases, with 20 bases left in between. In DNA form, the CDR3 reads TGTGCCAGCACCTCTGGGTTGCAGTTACGGGAGCAGTACTTC. Amino acid sequence: CASTSGLQLREQYF.

This chain uses TRBV5-1 with TRBJ1-1; 12 bases line up with TRBD1. The CDR3 length is 17 residues. Germline V gene sequence: CDR1 SGHRS, CDR2 YFSETQ. Germline trimming cut 3 bases from V and 5 bases from J; bases unmatched to any gene: 11. The CDR3 sequence is CASSSGTGGEGDTEAFF. In DNA form, the CDR3 reads TGCGCCAGCAGCTCTGGGACAGGGGGCGAAGGGGATACTGAAGCTTTCTTT.

The rearrangement links TRBV10-3 to TRBJ2-1; TRBD1 might be the D (6 bases). From germline, CDR1 is ENHRY and CDR2 SYGVKD. Trimming stripped 2 bases from V and 0 bases from J, with 14 bases between. The CDR3 totals 17 residues. The CDR3, as DNA: TGTGCCATCAGTGAGGGGATCAGGGGCCCCTCCTACAATGAGCAGTTCTTC. Protein: CAISEGIRGPSYNEQFF.

This clonotype occurred a few times. The chain combines TRBV20-1 with TRBJ2-7; TRBD2 is a possible D gene (6 bases). CDR3 length equals 12 residues. Germline assignment: CDR1 DFQATT and CDR2 SNEGSKA (reference sequence). Trimming took 5 bases from V and 4 from J, leaving 12 bases between them. The CDR3 region is CSAYLGGYEQYF. CDR3 bases: TGCAGTGCTTACCTAGGAGGGTACGAGCAGTACTTC.

This clonotype was found a few times. The J gene is TRBJ2-1, the V gene TRBV12-3 or TRBV12-4; tentatively, D is TRBD2 (7 bases). The V and J ends lost 6 bases and 4 bases respectively, with 13 bases between them. CDR3 length: 14 amino acids. For the CDR3, the DNA is TGTGCCAGCAGAGGGGGGGGATTATACAATGAGCAGTTCTTC. This translates into CASRGGGLYNEQFF.

The rearrangement uses TRBV15 and TRBJ2-3, with 8 nucleotides matching TRBD2. This CDR3 has 16 residues. The junction had 12 bases not matched to a gene; V was cut back by 3 bases and J by 7 bases. The germline V gene has CDR1 LNHNV and CDR2 YYDKDF (reference sequence). Here the CDR3 reads CATSSGVLAGYNTQYF. The DNA of the CDR3 is TGTGCCACCAGCAGCGGAGTCCTAGCGGGCTACAATACGCAGTATTTT.

The rearrangement links TRBV28 to TRBJ2-1; D ambiguous. Germline V gives CDR1 MDHEN, CDR2 SYDVKM. This CDR3 has 13 amino acids. Trimming left V 3 bases short and J 4 bases short, with 7 bases between. CDR3 region: CASSLSYYNEQFF. The CDR3 DNA sequence: TGTGCCAGCAGTTTGAGTTATTACAATGAGCAGTTCTTC.

This clonotype was seen more than once but under ten times. The genes are TRBV12-3 or TRBV12-4 and TRBJ2-1, with 10 bases matching TRBD2. This CDR3 region has 15 residues. V was pared by 2 bases and J by 8 bases, with 6 bases of the junction left unmatched. CDR3 in amino acids: CASSLSGGAFYEQFF. CDR3 DNA: TGTGCCAGCAGTTTAAGCGGGGGGGCTTTTTATGAGCAGTTCTTC.

This clonotype was seen a few times. This chain uses TRBV20-1 with TRBJ2-5, with D unresolved. This CDR3 comprises 16 residues. Trimming cost V 3 bases and J 1 base, with 18 bases left between them. From germline, CDR1 is DFQATT and CDR2 SNEGSKA (reference sequence). Here the CDR3 DNA reads TGCAGTGCTAGCTTTGAGGTCGCCCAAACCCAAGAGACCCAGTACTTC. It codes for CSASFEVAQTQETQYF.

This clonotype was counted a few times. The chain links TRBV3-1 to TRBJ2-3, with TRBD2 as a possible D gene (6 bases). Germline-derived CDR1 and CDR2 are LGHDT and YNNKEL (reference sequence). The CDR3 has 15 residues. Trimming stripped 3 bases from V and 5 bases from J, with 15 bases between. The DNA of the CDR3 is TGTGCCAGCAGCCACGGCCCGGACGGGGGAGATACGCAGTATTTT. It translates to CASSHGPDGGDTQYF.

This clonotype was found a few times. The V call is TRBV7-9, the J call TRBJ1-2, with D unclear. The CDR3 spans 12 residues. CDR1 and CDR2 (germline): SEHNR, FQNEAQ (reference sequence). Trimming shortened V by 2 bases and J by 4 bases, and 5 bases separated the two germline ends. CDR3 loop: CASSLLFYGYTF. The CDR3 nucleotides read TGTGCCAGCAGCTTACTATTCTATGGCTACACCTTC.

Only a few counts were recorded for this clonotype. The chain carries TRBV4-1 and TRBJ2-2, with D perhaps TRBD2 (5 bases). Germline V gives CDR1 MGHRA, CDR2 YSYEKL. This CDR3 has 15 amino acids. V gave up 3 bases and J gave up 5 bases, with 13 bases separating them. The CDR3 loop reads CASSQGWELTGELFF. Here the CDR3 DNA reads TGCGCCAGCAGCCAGGGCTGGGAGTTGACCGGGGAGCTGTTTTTT.

This clonotype was observed a few times. V gene TRBV7-8 combines with J gene TRBJ2-3; either TRBD1 or TRBD2 may fit D (5 bases each). This CDR3 spans 14 amino acids. Trimming cost V 5 bases and J 7 bases, with 16 bases left between them. CDR1 is SGHVS and CDR2 is FQNEAQ in the germline V gene. CDR3 protein: CASSLRLPGHTQYF. In nucleotides, the CDR3 is TGTGCCAGCAGCCTACGGCTACCGGGGCATACGCAGTATTTT.

A few counts support this clonotype. V gene TRBV5-6 combines with J gene TRBJ2-5; 8 bases map to TRBD1. With V trimmed by 4 bases and J by 5 bases, 7 bases remained unmatched. The CDR3 has 14 amino acids. Germline values: CDR1 SGHDT, CDR2 YYEEEE. The CDR3 loop reads CASSVTGEGETQYF. CDR3 in DNA: TGTGCCAGCAGCGTGACAGGGGAAGGGGAGACCCAGTACTTC.

The chain carries TRBV3-1 and TRBJ2-1; TRBD2 matches 8 bases. V shed 4 bases and J 6 bases; nucleotides not matched to a gene: 5. CDR3 length equals 14 residues. Germline V gene data show CDR1 as LGHDT and CDR2 as YNNKEL (reference sequence). The CDR3: CASSPGTRSNEQFF. The CDR3 nucleotides are TGTGCCAGCAGCCCCGGGACTAGGTCCAATGAGCAGTTCTTC.

The genes are TRBV20-1 and TRBJ2-1, with 9 bases fitting TRBD2. The V gene end was trimmed by 1 base and the J gene end by 7 bases; junction bases not matched to a gene: 5. CDR1 and CDR2 from the germline V gene are DFQATT and SNEGSKA (reference sequence). This CDR3 spans 14 amino acids. The CDR3 is CSARVAGAVNEQFF. CDR3 nucleotide sequence: TGCAGTGCTAGAGTAGCGGGGGCCGTTAATGAGCAGTTCTTC.